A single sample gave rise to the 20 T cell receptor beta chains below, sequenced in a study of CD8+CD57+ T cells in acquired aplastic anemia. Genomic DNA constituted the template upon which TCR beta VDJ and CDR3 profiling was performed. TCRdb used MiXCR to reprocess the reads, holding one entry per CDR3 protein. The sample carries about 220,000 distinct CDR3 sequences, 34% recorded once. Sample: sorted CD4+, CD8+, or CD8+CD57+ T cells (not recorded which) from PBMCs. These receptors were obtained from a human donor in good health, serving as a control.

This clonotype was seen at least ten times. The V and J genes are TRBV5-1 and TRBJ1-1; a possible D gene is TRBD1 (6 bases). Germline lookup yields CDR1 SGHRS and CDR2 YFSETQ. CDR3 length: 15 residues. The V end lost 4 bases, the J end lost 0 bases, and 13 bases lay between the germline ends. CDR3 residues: CASSSNRALNTEAFF. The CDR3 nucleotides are TGCGCCAGCAGCAGCAACAGGGCCCTGAACACTGAAGCTTTCTTT. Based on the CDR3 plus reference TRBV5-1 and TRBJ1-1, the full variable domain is KAGVTQTPRYLIKTRGQQVTLSCSPISGHRSVSWYQQTPGQGLQFLFEYFSETQRNKGNFPGRFSGRQFSNSRSEMNVSTLELGDSALYLCASSSNRALNTEAFFGQGTRLTVV.

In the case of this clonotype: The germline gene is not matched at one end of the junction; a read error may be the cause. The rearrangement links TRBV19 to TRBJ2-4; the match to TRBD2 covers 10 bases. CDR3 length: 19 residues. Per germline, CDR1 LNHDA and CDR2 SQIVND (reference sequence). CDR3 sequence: CASSIRTSGTSDGRNMQYF. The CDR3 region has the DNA TGTGCCAGTAGTATACGAACTAGCGGGACCTCGGATGGTAGGAACATGCAGTACTTC.

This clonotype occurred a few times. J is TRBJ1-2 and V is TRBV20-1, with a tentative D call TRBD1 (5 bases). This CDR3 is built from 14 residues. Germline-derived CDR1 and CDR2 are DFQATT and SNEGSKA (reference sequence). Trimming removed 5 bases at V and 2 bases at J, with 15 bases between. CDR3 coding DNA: TGCAGTGCTTTGAGTTTGGGGGGAAACTATGGCTACACCTTC. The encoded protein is CSALSLGGNYGYTF.

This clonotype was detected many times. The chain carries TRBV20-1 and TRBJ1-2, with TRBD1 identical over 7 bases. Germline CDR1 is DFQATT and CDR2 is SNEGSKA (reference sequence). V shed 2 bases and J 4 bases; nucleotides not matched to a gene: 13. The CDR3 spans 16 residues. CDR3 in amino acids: CSARLPNRGSLYGYTF. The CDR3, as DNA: TGCAGTGCTAGATTACCGAACAGGGGAAGCCTCTATGGCTACACCTTC.

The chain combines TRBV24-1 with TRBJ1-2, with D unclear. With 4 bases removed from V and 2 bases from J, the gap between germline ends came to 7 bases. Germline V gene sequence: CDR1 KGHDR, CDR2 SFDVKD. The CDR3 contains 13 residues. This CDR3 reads CATSDSTNYGYTF. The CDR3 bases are TGTGCCACCAGTGACTCGACAAACTATGGCTACACCTTC.

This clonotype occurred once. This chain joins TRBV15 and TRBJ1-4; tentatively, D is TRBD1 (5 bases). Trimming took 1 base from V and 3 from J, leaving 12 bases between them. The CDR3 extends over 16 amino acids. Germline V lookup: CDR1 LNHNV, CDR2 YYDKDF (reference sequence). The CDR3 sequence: CATSRGWGGANEKLFF. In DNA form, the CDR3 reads TGTGCCACCAGCAGAGGTTGGGGGGGAGCTAATGAAAAACTGTTTTTT.

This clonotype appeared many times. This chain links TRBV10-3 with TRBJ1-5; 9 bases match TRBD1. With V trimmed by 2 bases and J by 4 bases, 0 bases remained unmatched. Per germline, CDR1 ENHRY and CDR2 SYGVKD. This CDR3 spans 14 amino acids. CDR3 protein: CAISEGTGNQPQHF. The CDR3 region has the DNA TGTGCCATCAGTGAGGGGACAGGGAATCAGCCCCAGCATTTT.

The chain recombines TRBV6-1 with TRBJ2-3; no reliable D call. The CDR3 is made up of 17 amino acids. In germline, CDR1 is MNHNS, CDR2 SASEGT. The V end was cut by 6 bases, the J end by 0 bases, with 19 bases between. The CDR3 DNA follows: TGTGCCAGCAGCTACGCAGCCCCGACCTCTAGCACAGATACGCAGTATTTT. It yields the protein CASSYAAPTSSTDTQYF.

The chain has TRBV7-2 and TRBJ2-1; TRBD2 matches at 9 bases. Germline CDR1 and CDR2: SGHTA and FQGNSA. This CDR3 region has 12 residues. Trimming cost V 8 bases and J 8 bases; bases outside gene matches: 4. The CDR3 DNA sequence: TGTGCCAGCCAAGGGACTAGCTATGAGCAGTTCTTC. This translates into CASQGTSYEQFF.

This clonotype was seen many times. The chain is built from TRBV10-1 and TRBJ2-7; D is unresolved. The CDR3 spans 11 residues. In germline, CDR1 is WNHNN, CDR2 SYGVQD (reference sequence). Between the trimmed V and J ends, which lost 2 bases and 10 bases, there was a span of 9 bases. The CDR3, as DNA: TGCGCCAGCAGTGAGGGAATCGGACAGTACTTC. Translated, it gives CASSEGIGQYF.

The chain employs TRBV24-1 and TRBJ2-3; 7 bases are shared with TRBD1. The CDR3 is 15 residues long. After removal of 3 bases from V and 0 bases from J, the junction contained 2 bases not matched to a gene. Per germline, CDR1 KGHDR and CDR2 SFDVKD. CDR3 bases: TGTGCCACCAGTGATGAGGGACAGAGCACAGATACGCAGTATTTT. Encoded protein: CATSDEGQSTDTQYF.

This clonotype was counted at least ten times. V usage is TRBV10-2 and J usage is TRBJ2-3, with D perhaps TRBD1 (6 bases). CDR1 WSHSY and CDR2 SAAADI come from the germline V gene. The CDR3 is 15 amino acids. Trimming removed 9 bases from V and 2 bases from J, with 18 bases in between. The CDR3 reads CARTPGTPHTDTQYF. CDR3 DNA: TGCGCCAGGACACCCGGGACACCCCACACAGATACGCAGTATTTT.

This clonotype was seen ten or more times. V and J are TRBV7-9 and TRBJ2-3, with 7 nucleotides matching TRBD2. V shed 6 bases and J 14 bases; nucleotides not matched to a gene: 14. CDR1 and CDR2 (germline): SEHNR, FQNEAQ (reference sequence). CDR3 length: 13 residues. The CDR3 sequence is CASSLGRGEKRYF. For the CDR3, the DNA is TGTGCCAGCAGTTTGGGCCGGGGGGAGAAGCGGTATTTT. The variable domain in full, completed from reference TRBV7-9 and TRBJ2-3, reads DTGVSQNPRHKITKRGQNVTFRCDPISEHNRLYWYRQTLGQGPEFLTYFQNEAQLEKSRLLSDRFSAERPKGSFSTLEIQRTEQGDSAMYLCASSLGRGEKRYFGPGTRLTVL.

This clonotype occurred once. The CDR3 DNA follows: TGTGCCAGCAGTGAGGTGGGAGAGCAGTACGTC. Translation: CASSEVGEQYV. V and J are TRBV2 and TRBJ2-7, with D uncertain. The CDR3 has 11 amino acids. The germline CDR1 and CDR2 sequences are SNHLY and FYNNEI. Trimming cost V 3 bases and J 7 bases, with 7 bases left between them.

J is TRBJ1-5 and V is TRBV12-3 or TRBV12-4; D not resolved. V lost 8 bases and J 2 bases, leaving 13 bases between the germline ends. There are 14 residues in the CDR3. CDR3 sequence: CASSPTQGNQPQHF. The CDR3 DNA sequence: TGTGCCAGCTCTCCCACTCAAGGCAATCAGCCCCAGCATTTT.

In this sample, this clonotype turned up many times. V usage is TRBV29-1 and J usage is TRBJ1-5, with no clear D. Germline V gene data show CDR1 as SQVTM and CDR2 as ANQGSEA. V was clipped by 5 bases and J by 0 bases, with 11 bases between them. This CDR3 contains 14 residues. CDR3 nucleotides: TGCAGCGTTAGAGACGATGATAGCAATCAGCCCCAGCATTTT. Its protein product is CSVRDDDSNQPQHF. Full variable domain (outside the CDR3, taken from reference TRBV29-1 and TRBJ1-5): SAVISQKPSRDICQRGTSLTIQCQVDSQVTMMFWYRQQPGQSLTLIATANQGSEATYESGFVIDKFPISRPNLTFSTLTVSNMSPEDSSIYLCSVRDDDSNQPQHFGDGTRLSIL.

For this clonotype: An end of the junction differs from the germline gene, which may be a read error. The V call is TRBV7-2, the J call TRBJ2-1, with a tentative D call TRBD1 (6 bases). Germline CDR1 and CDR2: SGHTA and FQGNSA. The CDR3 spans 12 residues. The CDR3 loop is CANSTGIHEQFF. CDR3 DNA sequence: TGTGCCAACAGCACAGGGATCCATGAGCAGTTCTTC.

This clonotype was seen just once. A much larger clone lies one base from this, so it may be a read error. DNA for the CDR3: TGTGCCAGCAGCTTGACGGCGGCGAACGGCTACACCTTC. Translated: CASSLTAANGYTF. The chain joins TRBV5-5 to TRBJ1-2, with D uncertain. The CDR3 totals 13 residues. V lost 1 base, J lost 8 bases, and 12 bases lay in between. CDR1 is SGHKS and CDR2 is YYEKEE in the germline V gene (reference sequence).

CDR3 protein: CASRRDRRNEKLFF. DNA of the CDR3: TGTGCCAGCAGGCGGGACAGGAGGAATGAAAAACTGTTTTTT. V and J are TRBV12-3 or TRBV12-4 and TRBJ1-4, with 8 bases aligning to TRBD1. The ends lost 6 bases at V and 5 bases at J; junction bases unmatched: 5. This CDR3 has 14 amino acids.

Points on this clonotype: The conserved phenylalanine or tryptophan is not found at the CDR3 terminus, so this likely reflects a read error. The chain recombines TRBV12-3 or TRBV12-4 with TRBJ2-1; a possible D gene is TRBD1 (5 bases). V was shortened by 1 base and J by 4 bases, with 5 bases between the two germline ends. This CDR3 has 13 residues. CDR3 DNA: TGTGCCAGCAGTTTAGGACAGTACAATGAGCAGTTCTAC. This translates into CASSLGQYNEQFY.